This T cell receptor beta chain was recorded in a study of T-cell reconstitution after alpha-beta-depleted transplantation in children. The TCRbeta library was prepared with unique molecular identifiers. TCRdb re-called the PCR reads through MiXCR, storing one row per CDR3 protein. The data show fewer than 550,000 distinct CDR3 sequences, with about an eighth seen just once and 12% to 15% held by the top ten. This clonotype was detected only a few times. This CDR3 spans 14 amino acids. Germline CDR1 MDHEN, CDR2 SYDVKM. With 10 bases removed from V and 3 bases from J, the gap between germline ends came to 15 bases.

This sequence originates from a female patient between 2 and 15 years old who had a stem cell transplant for aplastic anemia, so the T cells may come from the graft donor. The chain carries TRBV28 and TRBJ2-2; perhaps D is TRBD1 or TRBD2 (5 bases each). The sample here was PBMCs, mostly from graft donor cells, taken 180 days after TCRalphabeta/CD19-depleted stem cell transplant. CDR3 in DNA: TGTGCCACCGTACCGGGACGGCACACCGGGGAGCTGTTTTTT. Its protein product is CATVPGRHTGELFF.